Here is one T cell receptor beta chain with its context. Treatment given: skin biopsy from PPD injection site in Mantoux-positive individual. An oligonucleotide containing a UMI was ligated to the 3' end of TCR cDNA. The SP2 primer and nested alpha and beta constant region primers amplified ligated cDNA in four rounds. TCRdb re-called the UMI-ligation and nested PCR reads through MiXCR, storing one row per CDR3 protein. In the table there are tens of thousands of distinct CDR3 sequences, 11% of which are singletons. This record belongs to a study of naive and memory T cell subsets. The germline CDR1 and CDR2 sequences are SGHTA and FQGTGA. Deletions cut 5 bases from V and 0 bases from J, with 14 bases between. This CDR3 has 16 amino acids.

The chain is built from TRBV7-3 and TRBJ1-5; no clear D. Here the sequenced sample was skin, taken from a tuberculin skin test site. This TCR was sampled from an adult in good health. The CDR3 DNA reads as TGTGCCAGCAGCCCCACCTTTGAGTATAGCAATCAGCCCCAGCATTTT. Protein: CASSPTFEYSNQPQHF.